These 8 T cell receptor beta chains were sequenced from one sample in a study of blood T cell repertoires in COVID-19. Using immunoSEQ multiplex PCR, the repertoire was profiled, and TCRdb retains in-frame clones only, with some absent. The sample consists of approximately 39,000 clones, more than 75% of them appearing once. Sequenced: peripheral blood. All receptors derive from a man between 50 and 59 years old with active or convalescent COVID-19.

This sequence joins TRBV10-3 and TRBJ1-3, with a possible D match to TRBD1 (6 bases). Trimming left V 6 bases short and J 0 bases short, with 12 bases between. The CDR3 is 15 residues long. Germline V CDR1 and CDR2: ENHRY, SYGVKD. CDR3 amino acids: CAIRGRGDSGNTIYF. CDR3 DNA sequence: TGTGCCATCAGGGGGAGGGGGGACTCTGGAAACACCATATATTTT.

The chain has TRBV7-6 and TRBJ2-5; 7 nucleotides match TRBD1. The CDR3 is 14 residues long. From germline, CDR1 is SGHVS and CDR2 FNYEAQ. J was trimmed by 6 bases and V by 5 bases; bases with no gene match: 9. CDR3 in amino acids: CASSRQGTVKTQYF. As DNA, the CDR3 is TGTGCCAGCAGCCGTCAGGGGACAGTAAAGACCCAGTACTTC.

The chain joins TRBV28 to TRBJ1-5; D perhaps matches TRBD1 (5 bases). Germline CDR1 MDHEN, CDR2 SYDVKM. Trimming pared 6 bases from V and 0 bases from J, leaving 15 bases between. The CDR3 runs 16 residues. CDR3 loop: CASSPVEGYSNQPQHF. The CDR3 DNA reads as TGTGCCAGCAGCCCAGTGGAGGGGTATAGCAATCAGCCCCAGCATTTT.

This clone was detected only a few times. The CDR3 here is CASSYPRDYLTDTQYF. Here the CDR3 DNA reads TGTGCCAGCAGTTACCCCCGGGACTATCTTACAGATACGCAGTATTTT. The chain is built from TRBV6-2 or TRBV6-3 and TRBJ2-3; 7 nucleotides line up with TRBD2. The CDR3 is 16 residues long. The junction had 8 bases not matched to a gene; V was cut back by 2 bases and J by 3 bases. Germline CDR1 reads MNHEY; CDR2 reads SVGEGT.

V gene TRBV4-1 combines with J gene TRBJ1-1; the D gene is possibly TRBD1 (5 bases). This CDR3 spans 16 amino acids. In germline, CDR1 is MGHRA, CDR2 YSYEKL. V gave up 0 bases and J gave up 1 base, with 12 bases separating them. The CDR3 bases are TGCGCCAGCAGCCAAGATGACCCCAGGGAGAACACTGAAGCTTTCTTT. It encodes CASSQDDPRENTEAFF.

The chain couples TRBV6-1 to TRBJ1-4, with 9 bases matching TRBD1. Germline trimming cut 3 bases from V and 8 bases from J; bases unmatched to any gene: 10. Looked up from germline, CDR1 is MNHNS and CDR2 is SASEGT. The CDR3 loop spans 16 amino acids. The CDR3 protein is CASSDLYRGLDEKLFF. CDR3 DNA sequence: TGTGCCAGCAGTGACCTCTACAGGGGGCTGGACGAAAAACTGTTTTTT.

The chain is built from TRBV5-4 and TRBJ1-5, with a tentative D call TRBD1 (5 bases). V lost 0 bases and J lost 2, with 6 bases in between. The CDR3 is 14 residues long. In germline, CDR1 is SGHNT, CDR2 YYREEE (reference sequence). The CDR3 region is CASSLGGGNQPQHF. The CDR3 coding sequence is TGTGCCAGCAGCTTGGGGGGCGGCAATCAGCCCCAGCATTTT.

The rearrangement links TRBV15 to TRBJ2-7; D perhaps matches TRBD1 (5 bases). Trimming removed 8 bases from V and 2 bases from J, with 13 bases in between. CDR3 length equals 13 residues. Germline CDR1 and CDR2: LNHNV and YYDKDF (reference sequence). This CDR3 is CATSPGATYEQYF. CDR3 DNA sequence: TGTGCCACCTCGCCTGGGGCCACCTACGAGCAGTACTTC.